A single sample gave rise to the 25 T cell receptor beta chains below, sequenced in a study of CD8+ T cells in alopecia areata. RNA extraction was followed by reverse transcription into cDNA, which acted as the sequencing template. The repertoire was sequenced with immunoSEQ multiplex PCR; TCRdb's copy has only in-frame clones and lacks some. Of about 150,000 clones in the sample, about 51% were seen once. The sample's treatment: oral pan-JAK inhibitor, 5-10 mg twice daily. The specimen was CD8+ T cells sorted from blood, collected at week 4, from a patient treated with tofacitinib. These receptors were obtained from a human donor with alopecia areata.

This clone was seen a few times. This chain links TRBV15 with TRBJ1-1, with D perhaps matching TRBD1 (6 bases). With 2 bases removed from V and 1 base from J, the gap between germline ends came to 8 bases. Germline CDR1 and CDR2: LNHNV and YYDKDF (reference sequence). This CDR3 comprises 14 residues. The CDR3 DNA is TGTGCCACCAGCAGACCGGGACAGAACACTGAAGCTTTCTTT. As protein: CATSRPGQNTEAFF.

V gene TRBV11-2 combines with J gene TRBJ2-2; D unclear. CDR3 length: 13 amino acids. Trimming cost V 2 bases and J 8 bases, with 9 bases left between them. Germline V gives CDR1 SGHAT, CDR2 FQNNGV. The CDR3 loop reads CASSLMNAGELFF. The CDR3, as DNA: TGTGCCAGCAGCTTAATGAATGCGGGGGAGCTGTTTTTT. The entire variable domain, with the rest obtained from reference TRBV11-2 and TRBJ2-2, is as follows: EAGVAQSPRYKIIEKRQSVAFWCNPISGHATLYWYQQILGQGPKLLIQFQNNGVVDDSQLPKDRFSAERLKGVDSTLKIQPAKLEDSAVYLCASSLMNAGELFFGEGSRLTVL.

This chain links TRBV7-9 with TRBJ1-2; a weak D match, TRBD1 (6 bases). From germline, CDR1 is SEHNR and CDR2 FQNEAQ (reference sequence). V lost 5 bases to trimming and J lost 8 bases, with 21 bases between them. The CDR3 sequence is 15 residues long. The CDR3 DNA is TGTGCCAGCAGCGATCATGACGCTTCAGGGGCAGGCTACACCTTC. It yields the protein CASSDHDASGAGYTF.

This clone was counted a single time. The chain recombines TRBV2 with TRBJ2-1; 10 nucleotides align to TRBD2. Germline V gives CDR1 SNHLY, CDR2 FYNNEI. This CDR3 has 14 residues. After removal of 6 bases from V and 6 bases from J, the junction contained 5 bases not matched to a gene. The CDR3 DNA follows: TGTGCCAGCAGGGAAAGCGGGGGGGGCAATGAGCAGTTCTTC. Translated: CASRESGGGNEQFF. The full variable domain, in which reference TRBV2 and TRBJ2-1 provide the parts outside the CDR3, is EPEVTQTPSHQVTQMGQEVILRCVPISNHLYFYWYRQILGQKVEFLVSFYNNEISEKSEIFDDQFSVERPDGSNFTLKIRSTKLEDSAMYFCASRESGGGNEQFFGPGTRLTVL.

This chain links TRBV7-8 with TRBJ2-5, with D possibly TRBD2 on 5 matching bases. The V end was cut by 0 bases, the J end by 4 bases, with 9 bases between. The CDR3 has 14 residues. Germline V gene data show CDR1 as SGHVS and CDR2 as FQNEAQ. This chain's CDR3 is CASSLAPEGETQYF. The CDR3 DNA reads as TGTGCCAGCAGCTTAGCACCTGAGGGAGAGACCCAGTACTTC. The full variable domain, its missing parts supplied by reference TRBV7-8 and TRBJ2-5, is GAGVSQSPRYKVAKRGQDVALRCDPISGHVSLFWYQQALGQGPEFLTYFQNEAQLDKSGLPSDRFFAERPEGSVSTLKIQRTQQEDSAVYLCASSLAPEGETQYFGPGTRLLVL.

This clone was counted a few times. The rearrangement joins TRBV2 to TRBJ1-1; 10 bases agree with TRBD1. The CDR3 sequence is 15 residues long. After removal of 6 bases from V and 5 bases from J, the junction contained 9 bases not matched to a gene. Germline loops: CDR1 SNHLY, CDR2 FYNNEI. The CDR3, as DNA: TGTGCCAGCAGCCCCCTGACAGGGGGCGGGACTGAAGCTTTCTTT. Its protein is CASSPLTGGGTEAFF. The full variable domain, rest sourced from reference TRBV2 and TRBJ1-1, is EPEVTQTPSHQVTQMGQEVILRCVPISNHLYFYWYRQILGQKVEFLVSFYNNEISEKSEIFDDQFSVERPDGSNFTLKIRSTKLEDSAMYFCASSPLTGGGTEAFFGQGTRLTVV.

The chain combines TRBV27 with TRBJ2-7; D might be TRBD1 or TRBD2, each matching 5 bases. This CDR3 has 13 amino acids. The germline V gene has CDR1 MNHEY and CDR2 SMNVEV (reference sequence). V lost 5 bases and J lost 3, with 11 bases in between. CDR3 sequence reads: CASSLGRYYEQYF. The CDR3 bases are TGTGCCAGCAGTCTGGGACGGTACTACGAGCAGTACTTC.

The chain combines TRBV6-6 with TRBJ1-1; D unclear. From germline, CDR1 is MNHNY and CDR2 SVGAGI (reference sequence). The CDR3 has 12 amino acids. The germline V and J ends were trimmed by 2 bases and 6 bases, with 7 bases remaining between them. DNA for the CDR3: TGTGCCAGCAGTTACGGAGGGTCTGAAGCTTTCTTT. Translation: CASSYGGSEAFF.

The chain combines TRBV10-3 with TRBJ2-7, with 7 bases matching TRBD2. V dropped 3 bases and J dropped 2; count of bases not matched to a gene: 1. The CDR3 totals 13 residues. Germline assignment: CDR1 ENHRY and CDR2 SYGVKD. Written as DNA, the CDR3 is TGTGCCATCAGTGATGGGGGGGCCTACGAGCAGTACTTC. It yields the protein CAISDGGAYEQYF.

The chain joins TRBV4-3 to TRBJ2-5; the match to TRBD2 covers 11 bases. Looked up from germline, CDR1 is LGHNA and CDR2 is YSLEER. CDR3 length: 19 residues. V lost 0 bases to trimming and J lost 0 bases; unmatched junction nucleotides: 9. CDR3: CASSQDRLAGGHDQETQYF. As DNA, the CDR3 is TGCGCCAGCAGCCAAGATCGGCTAGCGGGGGGCCACGACCAAGAGACCCAGTACTTC.

This clone was observed a few times. The rearrangement joins TRBV4-1 to TRBJ2-7, with 9 bases matching TRBD2. This CDR3 spans 15 amino acids. CDR1 and CDR2 from the germline V gene are MGHRA and YSYEKL. V dropped 1 base and J dropped 0; count of bases not matched to a gene: 1. CDR3 coding DNA: TGCGCCAGCAGCCAAGTAGCGGGGGCCTCCTACGAGCAGTACTTC. It translates to CASSQVAGASYEQYF.

V is TRBV5-1 and J is TRBJ1-6; D not certain. Trimming left V 4 bases short and J 7 bases short, with 6 bases between. This CDR3 has 12 amino acids. CDR1 is SGHRS and CDR2 is YFSETQ in the germline V gene. The CDR3 region is CASSPENSPLHF. CDR3 bases: TGCGCCAGCAGCCCAGAGAATTCACCCCTCCACTTT.

This rearrangement joins TRBV30 to TRBJ2-3, with unresolved D. The CDR3 has 12 amino acids. V gave up 3 bases and J gave up 6 bases, with 10 bases separating them. From germline, CDR1 is GTSNPN and CDR2 SVGIG (reference sequence). CDR3 nucleotide sequence: TGTGCCTGGAGCGACCTATCGGATACGCAGTATTTT. Amino acid sequence: CAWSDLSDTQYF.

The chain employs TRBV27 and TRBJ1-1; TRBD1 might be the D (5 bases). The CDR3 runs 14 residues. V dropped 2 bases and J dropped 0 bases, with 7 bases sitting between them. Germline CDR1 and CDR2: MNHEY and SMNVEV (reference sequence). The CDR3 protein is CASSLEGMNTEAFF. The CDR3 DNA follows: TGTGCCAGCAGTTTAGAGGGGATGAACACTGAAGCTTTCTTT.

This chain uses TRBV30 with TRBJ2-7; no clear D gene. Germline CDR1 is GTSNPN and CDR2 is SVGIG (reference sequence). CDR3 size: 12 residues. Trimming stripped 2 bases from V and 1 base from J, with 6 bases between. The CDR3 coding sequence is TGTGCCTGGAGTCTGGGGTCCTACGAGCAGTACTTC. This translates into CAWSLGSYEQYF.

As DNA, the CDR3 is TGTGCCAGCAGCCCGGCCGTCTGGGGATACAATGAGCAGTTCTTC. Residues: CASSPAVWGYNEQFF. This chain connects TRBV13 to TRBJ2-1; no clear D gene. V was shortened by 5 bases and J by 4 bases, with 15 bases between the two germline ends. This CDR3 comprises 15 residues. Germline V gives CDR1 PRHDT, CDR2 FYEKMQ (reference sequence).

This clone has more than one count but fewer than ten. This chain connects TRBV6-6 to TRBJ2-1; 9 nucleotides match TRBD1. Germline-derived CDR1 and CDR2 are MNHNY and SVGAGI (reference sequence). V lost 5 bases to trimming and J lost 5 bases; unmatched junction nucleotides: 7. There are 15 residues in the CDR3. The CDR3 protein is CASSPRQGVHNEQFF. The CDR3 coding sequence is TGTGCCAGCAGTCCTCGACAGGGGGTCCACAATGAGCAGTTCTTC.

The rearrangement joins TRBV7-6 to TRBJ2-7; no clear D gene. Germline assignment: CDR1 SGHVS and CDR2 FNYEAQ. This CDR3 contains 13 residues. Trimming removed 1 base from V and 3 bases from J, with 7 bases in between. The CDR3 sequence is CASSLGQFYEQYF. Written as DNA, the CDR3 is TGTGCCAGCAGCTTAGGCCAGTTCTACGAGCAGTACTTC.

The chain uses TRBV11-2 and TRBJ2-2; 13 bases line up with TRBD2. This CDR3 is built from 17 residues. V lost 5 bases to trimming and J lost 4 bases; unmatched junction nucleotides: 7. Germline assignment: CDR1 SGHAT and CDR2 FQNNGV. CDR3 amino acids: CASSLPGTSGVTGELFF. The CDR3, as DNA: TGTGCCAGCAGCCTACCCGGGACTAGCGGGGTCACCGGGGAGCTGTTTTTT.

The chain links TRBV6-5 to TRBJ2-5, with D unresolved. The V and J ends lost 0 bases and 5 bases respectively, with 13 bases between them. Germline V lookup: CDR1 MNHEY, CDR2 SVGAGI. The length of the CDR3 is 15 residues. Here the CDR3 reads CASSYSNGDGETQYF. In nucleotides, the CDR3 is TGTGCCAGCAGTTACTCGAACGGAGATGGGGAGACCCAGTACTTC.

This clone was counted between two and nine times. The rearrangement links TRBV27 to TRBJ2-5; 7 nucleotides agree with TRBD1. The germline gives CDR1 MNHEY, CDR2 SMNVEV (reference sequence). The CDR3 is made up of 12 amino acids. The ends lost 8 bases at V and 11 bases at J; junction bases unmatched: 11. The CDR3 DNA follows: TGTGCCAGCGGACCAAGGGGGCGAGATCAGTACTTC. This gives the protein CASGPRGRDQYF.

The chain carries TRBV2 and TRBJ2-7; possible D gene TRBD1, 6 bases. V was cut by 10 bases and J by 2 bases, with 15 bases left in between. The germline V gene has CDR1 SNHLY and CDR2 FYNNEI. The length of the CDR3 is 13 residues. The CDR3 protein is CATNRELTYEQYF. CDR3 DNA: TGTGCCACCAACAGGGAACTTACCTACGAGCAGTACTTC.

The chain carries TRBV19 and TRBJ1-5, with D tentatively TRBD1 (5 bases). V was trimmed by 3 bases and J by 6 bases, leaving 12 bases between them. Germline loops: CDR1 LNHDA, CDR2 SQIVND (reference sequence). CDR3 size: 14 residues. In nucleotides, the CDR3 is TGTGCCAGTAGTATTGGGGGTTTGAGTCAGCCCCAGCATTTT. Protein product: CASSIGGLSQPQHF. Together with reference TRBV19 and TRBJ1-5, the CDR3 gives the full variable domain: DGGITQSPKYLFRKEGQNVTLSCEQNLNHDAMYWYRQDPGQGLRLIYYSQIVNDFQKGDIAEGYSVSREKKESFPLTVTSAQKNPTAFYLCASSIGGLSQPQHFGDGTRLSIL.

V is TRBV7-3 and J is TRBJ2-7; D is perhaps TRBD2 (6 bases). This CDR3 is built from 16 residues. Germline V gives CDR1 SGHTA, CDR2 FQGTGA. V was shortened by 5 bases and J by 3 bases, with 20 bases between the two germline ends. The CDR3 sequence: CASSLSRAGGHYEQYF. The CDR3 DNA follows: TGTGCCAGCAGCCTATCCCGAGCCGGAGGGCACTACGAGCAGTACTTC.

For the CDR3, the DNA is TGTGCCAGCAGCGGGAACTACAATGAGCAGTTCTTC. It codes for CASSGNYNEQFF. The J gene is TRBJ2-1, the V gene TRBV9; D is uncertain. Germline V gives CDR1 SGDLS, CDR2 YYNGEE. V lost 3 bases and J 3 bases, leaving 4 bases between the germline ends. The CDR3 covers 12 residues.